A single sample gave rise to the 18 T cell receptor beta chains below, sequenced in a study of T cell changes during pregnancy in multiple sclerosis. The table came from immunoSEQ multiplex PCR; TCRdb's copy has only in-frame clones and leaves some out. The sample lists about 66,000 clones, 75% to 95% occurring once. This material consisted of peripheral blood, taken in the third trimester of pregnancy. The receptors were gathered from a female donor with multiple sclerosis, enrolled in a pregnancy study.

CDR3 sequence: CASSPSRGTAAGAEAFF. CDR3 in DNA: TGTGCCAGCAGCCCATCCCGCGGGACCGCGGCGGGTGCTGAAGCTTTCTTT. This chain connects TRBV7-9 to TRBJ1-1; TRBD1 is a possible D gene (5 bases). Germline-derived CDR1 and CDR2 are SEHNR and FQNEAQ (reference sequence). The CDR3 runs 17 residues. V was pared by 5 bases and J by 6 bases, with 25 bases between.

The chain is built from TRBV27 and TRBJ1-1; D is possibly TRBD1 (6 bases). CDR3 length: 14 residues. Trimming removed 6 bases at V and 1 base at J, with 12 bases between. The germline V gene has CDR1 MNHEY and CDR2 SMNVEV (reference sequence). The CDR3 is CASSLGQGNTEAFF. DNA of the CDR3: TGTGCCAGCAGCCTGGGACAAGGGAACACTGAAGCTTTCTTT.

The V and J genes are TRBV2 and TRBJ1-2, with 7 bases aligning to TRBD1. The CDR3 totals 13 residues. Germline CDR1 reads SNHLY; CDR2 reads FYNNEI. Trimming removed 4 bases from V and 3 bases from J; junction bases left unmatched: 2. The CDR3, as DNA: TGTGCCAGCAGTGTAGGGACAGACTATGGCTACACCTTC. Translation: CASSVGTDYGYTF.

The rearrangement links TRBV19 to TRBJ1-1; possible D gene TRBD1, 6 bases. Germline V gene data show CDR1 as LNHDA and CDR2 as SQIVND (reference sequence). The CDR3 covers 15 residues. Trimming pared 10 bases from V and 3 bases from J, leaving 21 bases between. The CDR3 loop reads CAIGRGDTTYTEAFF. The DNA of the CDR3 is TGTGCCATCGGACGGGGGGACACGACCTACACTGAAGCTTTCTTT.

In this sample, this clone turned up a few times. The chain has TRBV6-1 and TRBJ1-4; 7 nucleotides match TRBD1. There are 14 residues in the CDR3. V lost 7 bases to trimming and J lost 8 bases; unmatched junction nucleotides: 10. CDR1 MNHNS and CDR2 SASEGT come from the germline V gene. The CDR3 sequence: CASTLGDRREKLFF. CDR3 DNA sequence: TGTGCCAGCACTCTGGGGGACAGAAGGGAAAAACTGTTTTTT.

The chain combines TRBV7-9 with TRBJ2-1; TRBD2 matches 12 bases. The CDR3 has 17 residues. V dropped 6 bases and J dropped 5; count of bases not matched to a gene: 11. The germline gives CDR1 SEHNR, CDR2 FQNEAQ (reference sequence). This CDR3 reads CASRLAATSGGNNEQFF. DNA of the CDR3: TGTGCCAGCAGACTCGCCGCAACTAGCGGGGGGAACAATGAGCAGTTCTTC.

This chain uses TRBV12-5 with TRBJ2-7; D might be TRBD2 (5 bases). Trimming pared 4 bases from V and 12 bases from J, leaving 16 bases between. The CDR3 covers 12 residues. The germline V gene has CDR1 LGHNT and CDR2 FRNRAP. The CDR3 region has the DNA TGTGCTAGTGGTTCTGGAGGACGGAACTCGTACTTC. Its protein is CASGSGGRNSYF.

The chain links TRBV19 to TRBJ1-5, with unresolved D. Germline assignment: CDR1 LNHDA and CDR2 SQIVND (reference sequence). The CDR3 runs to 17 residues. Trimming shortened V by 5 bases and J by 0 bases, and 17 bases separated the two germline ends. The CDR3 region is CASSPVGGFYSNQPQHF. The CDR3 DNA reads TGTGCCAGTAGTCCCGTGGGAGGATTTTATAGCAATCAGCCCCAGCATTTT.

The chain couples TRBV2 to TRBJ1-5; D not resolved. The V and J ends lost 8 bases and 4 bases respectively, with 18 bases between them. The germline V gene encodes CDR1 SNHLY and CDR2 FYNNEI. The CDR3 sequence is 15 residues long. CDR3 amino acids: CASRRGAFGNQPQHF. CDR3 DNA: TGTGCCAGCCGCCGGGGAGCTTTTGGGAATCAGCCCCAGCATTTT.

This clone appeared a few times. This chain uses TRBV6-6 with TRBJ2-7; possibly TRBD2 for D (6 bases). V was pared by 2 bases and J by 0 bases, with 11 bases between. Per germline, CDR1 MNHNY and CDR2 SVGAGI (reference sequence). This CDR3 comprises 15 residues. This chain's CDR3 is CASSYDRRGSYEQYF. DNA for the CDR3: TGTGCCAGCAGTTACGACCGGCGGGGCTCCTACGAGCAGTACTTC.

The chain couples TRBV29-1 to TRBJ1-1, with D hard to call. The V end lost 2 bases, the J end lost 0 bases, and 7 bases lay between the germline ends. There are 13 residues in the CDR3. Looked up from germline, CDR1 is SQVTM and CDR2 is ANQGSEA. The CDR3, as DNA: TGCAGCGTTGAAAATTTTATGAACACTGAAGCTTTCTTT. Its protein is CSVENFMNTEAFF.

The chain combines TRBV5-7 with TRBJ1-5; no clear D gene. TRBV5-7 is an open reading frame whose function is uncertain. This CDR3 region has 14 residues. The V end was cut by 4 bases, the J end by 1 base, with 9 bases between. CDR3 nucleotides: TGTGCCAGCAGCCTTAGAGGGAGCAATCAGCCCCAGCATTTT. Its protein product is CASSLRGSNQPQHF.

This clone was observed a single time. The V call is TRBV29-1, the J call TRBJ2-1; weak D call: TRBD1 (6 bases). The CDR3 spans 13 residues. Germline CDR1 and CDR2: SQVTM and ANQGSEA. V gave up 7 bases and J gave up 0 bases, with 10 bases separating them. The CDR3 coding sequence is TGCAGCGGGGACAACCACTCCTACAATGAGCAGTTCTTC. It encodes CSGDNHSYNEQFF.

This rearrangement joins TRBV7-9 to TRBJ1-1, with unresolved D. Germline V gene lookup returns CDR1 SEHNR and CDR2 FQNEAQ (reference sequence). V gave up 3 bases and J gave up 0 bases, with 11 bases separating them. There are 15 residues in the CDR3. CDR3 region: CASSFQRGMNTEAFF. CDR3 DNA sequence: TGTGCCAGCAGCTTCCAGCGGGGAATGAACACTGAAGCTTTCTTT.

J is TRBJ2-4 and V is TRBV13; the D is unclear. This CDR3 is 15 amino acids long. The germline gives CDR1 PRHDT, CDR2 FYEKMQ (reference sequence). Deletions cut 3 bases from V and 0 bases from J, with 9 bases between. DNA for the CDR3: TGTGCCAGCAGCTTCAACAGTTTAGCCAAAAACATTCAGTACTTC. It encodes CASSFNSLAKNIQYF.

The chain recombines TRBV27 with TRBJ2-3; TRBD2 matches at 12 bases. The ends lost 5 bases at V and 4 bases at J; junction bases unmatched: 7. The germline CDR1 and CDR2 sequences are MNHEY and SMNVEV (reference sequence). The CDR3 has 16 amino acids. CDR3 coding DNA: TGTGCCAGCAGTCCGCTGACTAGCGGGGGTTCAGATACGCAGTATTTT. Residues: CASSPLTSGGSDTQYF.

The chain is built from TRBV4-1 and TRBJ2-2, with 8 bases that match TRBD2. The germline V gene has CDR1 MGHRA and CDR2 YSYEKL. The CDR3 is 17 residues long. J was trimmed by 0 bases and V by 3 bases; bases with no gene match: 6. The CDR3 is CASSHPSSGPNTGELFF. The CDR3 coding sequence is TGCGCCAGCAGCCATCCCTCTAGCGGGCCGAACACCGGGGAGCTGTTTTTT.

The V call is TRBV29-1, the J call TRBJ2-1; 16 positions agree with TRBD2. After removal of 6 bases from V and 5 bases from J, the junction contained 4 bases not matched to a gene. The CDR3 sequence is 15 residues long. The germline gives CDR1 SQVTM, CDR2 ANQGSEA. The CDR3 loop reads CSVLGLAGGNNEQFF. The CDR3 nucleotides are TGCAGCGTCTTGGGACTAGCGGGGGGGAACAATGAGCAGTTCTTC.